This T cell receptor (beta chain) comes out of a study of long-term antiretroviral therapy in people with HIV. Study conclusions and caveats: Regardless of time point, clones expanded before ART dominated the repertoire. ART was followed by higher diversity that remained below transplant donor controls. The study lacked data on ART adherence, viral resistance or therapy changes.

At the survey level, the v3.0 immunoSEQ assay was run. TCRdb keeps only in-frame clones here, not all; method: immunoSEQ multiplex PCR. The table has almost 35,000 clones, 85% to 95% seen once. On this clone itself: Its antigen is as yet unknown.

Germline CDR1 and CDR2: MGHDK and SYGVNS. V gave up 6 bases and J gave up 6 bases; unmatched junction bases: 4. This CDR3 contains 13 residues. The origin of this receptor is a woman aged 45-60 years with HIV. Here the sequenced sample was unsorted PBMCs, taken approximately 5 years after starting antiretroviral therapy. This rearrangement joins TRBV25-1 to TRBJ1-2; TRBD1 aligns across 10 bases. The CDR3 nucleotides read TGTGCCAGCAGGGGCGACAGGGGGCATGGCTACACCTTC. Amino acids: CASRGDRGHGYTF.